This T cell receptor beta chain comes out of a study of regulatory T cells in long-lasting Graves disease. Building of the TCR beta libraries involved iRepertoire HTBI primers and Arm-PCR of CDR3 regions. TCRdb re-called the multiplex PCR reads with MiXCR, one entry per CDR3 protein. The table shows 500,000 to 800,000 distinct CDR3 sequences, with 30% occurring only once. The time point was: persistent/refractory GD, antithyroid drugs over 5 years with positive TRAb. Following extraction of RNA from PBMCs, that RNA was used to make the TCR library. The sequencing used peripheral blood mononuclear cells (PBMCs), collected when the disease was refractory, from a patient treated with antithyroid drugs. This receptor was obtained from a female donor with Graves disease.

The DNA of the CDR3 is TGTGCCAGCAGCCCGGGACAGGGGAGTGCAGCTTTCTTT. This gives the protein CASSPGQGSAAFF. The chain is built from TRBV12-3 or TRBV12-4 and TRBJ1-1; 10 bases fit TRBD1. This CDR3 is 13 amino acids long. Trimming took 6 bases from V and 10 from J; bases not matched to a gene: 8.